The next 25 T cell receptor beta chains were all read from a single sample in a study of cytomegalovirus exposure and HLA in healthy donors. Profiling relied on immunoSEQ multiplex PCR, and the TCRdb table lists in-frame clones only, not all of them. The table records 350,000 or so clones, 86% of them present only once. Sequencing was done on a sample of PBMCs. The receptors shown here come from a woman aged 18 to 35 in good health and CMV-seronegative.

The chain links TRBV4-3 to TRBJ1-1, with 12 positions matching TRBD1. CDR1 is LGHNA, CDR2 YSLEER, per germline. Losses at the gene ends were 5 bases for V and 4 bases for J; bases not matched to a gene: 8. This CDR3 comprises 16 residues. CDR3 nucleotide sequence: TGCGCCAGCAGCTCAGGGACAGGGGGCTGGAGCACTGAAGCTTTCTTT. This gives the protein CASSSGTGGWSTEAFF.

J is TRBJ1-5 and V is TRBV29-1; the D gene is possibly TRBD1 (5 bases). CDR3 size: 12 residues. Germline V CDR1 and CDR2: SQVTM, ANQGSEA. With 4 bases removed from V and 5 bases from J, the gap between germline ends came to 9 bases. CDR3: CSVGQQDQPQHF. CDR3 sequence (DNA): TGCAGCGTTGGACAGCAGGATCAGCCCCAGCATTTT.

The genes are TRBV29-1 and TRBJ1-1; 9 nucleotides agree with TRBD1. From germline, CDR1 is SQVTM and CDR2 ANQGSEA. The CDR3 runs 10 residues. In DNA form, the CDR3 reads TGCGGGACAGGGTCCTCTGAAGCTTTCTTT. As protein: CGTGSSEAFF. The complete variable domain, with remaining parts taken from reference TRBV29-1 and TRBJ1-1, reads SAVISQKPSRDICQRGTSLTIQCQVDSQVTMMFWYRQQPGQSLTLIATANQGSEATYESGFVIDKFPISRPNLTFSTLTVSNMSPEDSSIYLCGTGSSEAFFGQGTRLTVV.

The J gene is TRBJ1-1, the V gene TRBV9; weak D call: TRBD1 (6 bases). The V end was cut by 0 bases, the J end by 11 bases, with 17 bases between. CDR1 and CDR2 (germline): SGDLS, YYNGEE. The CDR3 runs 14 residues. The CDR3 loop is CASSVDSYSGDAFF. Written as DNA, the CDR3 is TGTGCCAGCAGCGTAGATTCGTACTCAGGGGACGCTTTCTTT. Full variable domain (outside the CDR3, taken from reference TRBV9 and TRBJ1-1): DSGVTQTPKHLITATGQRVTLRCSPRSGDLSVYWYQQSLDQGLQFLIQYYNGEERAKGNILERFSAQQFPDLHSELNLSSLELGDSALYFCASSVDSYSGDAFFGQGTRLTVV.

V gene TRBV19 combines with J gene TRBJ2-7; perhaps TRBD1 as D (5 bases). Trimming pared 1 base from V and 7 bases from J, leaving 11 bases between. In germline, CDR1 is LNHDA, CDR2 SQIVND (reference sequence). The CDR3 length is 13 residues. The CDR3 loop reads CASSIGGADEQYF. Written as DNA, the CDR3 is TGTGCCAGTAGTATAGGTGGGGCAGATGAGCAGTACTTC.

The chain employs TRBV4-3 and TRBJ2-3; D ambiguous. Looked up from germline, CDR1 is LGHNA and CDR2 is YSLEER. The CDR3 covers 15 residues. The V gene lost 1 base and the J gene lost 0 bases, with 8 bases spanning the gap. The DNA of the CDR3 is TGCGCCAGCAGCCAAGGGGCATCTAGCACAGATACGCAGTATTTT. It yields the protein CASSQGASSTDTQYF.

The chain links TRBV27 to TRBJ2-1, with D possibly matching TRBD2 (5 bases). The germline V gene has CDR1 MNHEY and CDR2 SMNVEV (reference sequence). The CDR3 has 16 amino acids. The V end was cut by 0 bases, the J end by 0 bases, with 9 bases between. This CDR3 reads CASSLSWRSSYNEQFF. The CDR3 bases are TGTGCCAGCAGTTTATCGTGGAGGAGCTCCTACAATGAGCAGTTCTTC.

This CDR3 is CASRTTSGNTDTQYF. The CDR3 bases are TGTGCCAGCAGAACGACTAGCGGGAACACAGATACGCAGTATTTT. This chain links TRBV6-5 with TRBJ2-3; TRBD2 matches 11 bases. The CDR3 covers 15 residues. V lost 6 bases, J lost 2 bases, and 4 bases stayed unmatched. Germline V gene sequence: CDR1 MNHEY, CDR2 SVGAGI.

This clone was seen once. V gene TRBV11-2 combines with J gene TRBJ1-1; the D is unclear. CDR3 length equals 12 residues. The V gene's germline CDR1 is SGHAT and CDR2 FQNNGV. Trimming stripped 1 base from V and 10 bases from J, with 10 bases between. For the CDR3, the DNA is TGTGCCAGCAGCTTAGGGCTGGGGAGAGCTTTCTTT. This encodes CASSLGLGRAFF.

The V and J genes are TRBV4-2 and TRBJ2-5, with TRBD2 identical over 12 bases. This CDR3 has 17 amino acids. The V gene's germline CDR1 is LGHNA and CDR2 YNFKEQ. V was clipped by 3 bases and J by 4 bases; unmatched bases: 9. CDR3: CASSHHEKGLAGETQYF. The CDR3 nucleotides read TGTGCCAGCAGCCACCACGAGAAGGGACTAGCGGGAGAGACCCAGTACTTC.

The genes are TRBV10-3 and TRBJ1-5; TRBD1 matches 9 bases. Trimming removed 5 bases from V and 9 bases from J; junction bases left unmatched: 8. The CDR3 is 14 residues long. CDR1 is ENHRY and CDR2 is SYGVKD in the germline V gene. CDR3 nucleotide sequence: TGTGCCATCAGTTCAACAGGGGGCCAAGGGCCCCAGCATTTT. Its protein is CAISSTGGQGPQHF.

The chain recombines TRBV15 with TRBJ2-3, with 13 bases lining up with TRBD2. J was trimmed by 0 bases and V by 2 bases; bases with no gene match: 5. The CDR3 is 18 amino acids. Germline V gene sequence: CDR1 LNHNV, CDR2 YYDKDF (reference sequence). Written as DNA, the CDR3 is TGTGCCACCAGCAGATCACGGACTAGCGGGAGTAGCACAGATACGCAGTATTTT. This encodes CATSRSRTSGSSTDTQYF.

The chain carries TRBV2 and TRBJ2-5; 12 bases map to TRBD2. The CDR3 covers 15 residues. Germline V gene data show CDR1 as SNHLY and CDR2 as FYNNEI. V lost 8 bases and J lost 2; bases outside the gene matches: 6. DNA for the CDR3: TGTGCCAGCGGAGGACTAGCGGGGATTCAAGAGACCCAGTACTTC. The encoded protein is CASGGLAGIQETQYF.

The rearrangement links TRBV10-3 to TRBJ1-2; D not certain. Per the germline V gene, CDR1 is ENHRY and CDR2 is SYGVKD. V was cut by 0 bases and J by 1 base, with 6 bases left in between. This CDR3 spans 14 amino acids. CDR3: CAISESQDNYGYTF. The CDR3 nucleotides read TGTGCCATCAGTGAGTCCCAGGATAACTATGGCTACACCTTC.

V and J are TRBV19 and TRBJ1-5; D uncertain. CDR3 length: 13 residues. Germline V CDR1 and CDR2: LNHDA, SQIVND (reference sequence). Trimming left V 5 bases short and J 6 bases short, with 11 bases between. The CDR3 region has the DNA TGTGCCAGTAGTTTCGGGGAGGGTCAGCCCCAGCATTTT. It specifies CASSFGEGQPQHF.

This chain joins TRBV25-1 and TRBJ2-2, with D possibly being TRBD1 (5 bases). Germline V gene lookup returns CDR1 MGHDK and CDR2 SYGVNS. The CDR3 consists of 11 residues. Trimming took off 8 bases at V and 6 bases at J, with 7 bases between the two ends. Here the CDR3 DNA reads TGTGCCAGCTCCAGGGCCGGGGAGCTGTTTTTT. This gives the protein CASSRAGELFF.

This chain connects TRBV11-2 to TRBJ2-7, with 10 bases that match TRBD1. V lost 5 bases to trimming and J lost 2 bases; unmatched junction nucleotides: 15. The CDR3 covers 18 residues. In germline, CDR1 is SGHAT, CDR2 FQNNGV. The CDR3 region has the DNA TGTGCCAGCAGCCTCACGAATCACGGACAGGGGGAAACCTACGAGCAGTACTTC. The encoded protein is CASSLTNHGQGETYEQYF.

The chain couples TRBV27 to TRBJ2-3; perhaps TRBD2 as D (6 bases). V was pared by 5 bases and J by 4 bases, with 19 bases between. The CDR3 is 16 amino acids. Per germline, CDR1 MNHEY and CDR2 SMNVEV (reference sequence). The CDR3 protein is CASSPASGELPDTQYF. Here the CDR3 DNA reads TGTGCCAGCAGTCCGGCGTCGGGAGAATTACCAGATACGCAGTATTTT.

The genes are TRBV6-5 and TRBJ1-5; 7 bases line up with TRBD1. Germline V gene sequence: CDR1 MNHEY, CDR2 SVGAGI. Trimming removed 6 bases from V and 3 bases from J; junction bases left unmatched: 8. This CDR3 spans 15 amino acids. CDR3 loop: CASSLLTGPNQPQHF. The CDR3 coding sequence is TGTGCCAGCAGCCTCTTGACAGGGCCCAATCAGCCCCAGCATTTT.

This chain uses TRBV5-4 with TRBJ2-1; 8 bases are shared with TRBD2. Germline V gene lookup returns CDR1 SGHNT and CDR2 YYREEE (reference sequence). The V segment lost 4 bases and the J segment 9 bases; nucleotides outside the gene matches: 3. This CDR3 contains 12 residues. The CDR3 region has the DNA TGTGCCAGCAGCCACACTAGCGGTGAGCAGTTCTTC. Its protein is CASSHTSGEQFF.

The V gene is TRBV4-3, the J gene TRBJ2-2; 9 bases line up with TRBD2. The V gene's germline CDR1 is LGHNA and CDR2 YSLEER. CDR3 size: 18 residues. Trimming took 1 base from V and 5 from J; bases not matched to a gene: 11. CDR3 sequence reads: CASSQGREGLFRTGELFF. CDR3 nucleotide sequence: TGCGCCAGCAGCCAAGGGCGGGAGGGCCTATTTCGGACCGGGGAGCTGTTTTTT.

The gene calls are TRBV5-1 and TRBJ2-7; 8 bases fit TRBD2. V lost 2 bases and J lost 5; bases outside the gene matches: 12. The germline CDR1 and CDR2 sequences are SGHRS and YFSETQ. The CDR3 sequence is 16 residues long. CDR3 coding DNA: TGCGCCAGCAGCTTCGGGTCGAGCGGGAGTTTGGACGAGCAGTACTTC. Translated, it gives CASSFGSSGSLDEQYF.

This clone has a handful of counts. This rearrangement joins TRBV18 to TRBJ1-3; maybe TRBD1 (5 bases). This CDR3 is 12 amino acids long. V dropped 4 bases and J dropped 7 bases, with 8 bases sitting between them. Germline values: CDR1 KGHSH, CDR2 LQKENI. The CDR3 nucleotides are TGTGCCAGCTCACGGGACTGGAACACCATATATTTT. This gives the protein CASSRDWNTIYF.

The chain carries TRBV7-7 and TRBJ2-2, with D tentatively TRBD2 (5 bases). The V gene's germline CDR1 is SSHAT and CDR2 FNYEAQ (reference sequence). The CDR3 is 13 amino acids. V shed 6 bases and J shed 5 bases, with 10 bases lying between them. The CDR3 reads CASRLGGTGELFF. The CDR3, as DNA: TGTGCCAGCAGGTTGGGCGGGACCGGGGAGCTGTTTTTT.

Remarks on this clone: The same CDR3 can be traced to other DNA sequences in this sample. V usage is TRBV27 and J usage is TRBJ2-3; 8 bases are shared with TRBD2. The CDR3 totals 15 residues. Germline trimming cut 2 bases from V and 6 bases from J; bases unmatched to any gene: 7. Germline CDR1 MNHEY, CDR2 SMNVEV (reference sequence). The CDR3, as DNA: TGTGCCAGCAGTTTAACGGGAGGGCCCGGGGATACGCAGTATTTT. Translated: CASSLTGGPGDTQYF.